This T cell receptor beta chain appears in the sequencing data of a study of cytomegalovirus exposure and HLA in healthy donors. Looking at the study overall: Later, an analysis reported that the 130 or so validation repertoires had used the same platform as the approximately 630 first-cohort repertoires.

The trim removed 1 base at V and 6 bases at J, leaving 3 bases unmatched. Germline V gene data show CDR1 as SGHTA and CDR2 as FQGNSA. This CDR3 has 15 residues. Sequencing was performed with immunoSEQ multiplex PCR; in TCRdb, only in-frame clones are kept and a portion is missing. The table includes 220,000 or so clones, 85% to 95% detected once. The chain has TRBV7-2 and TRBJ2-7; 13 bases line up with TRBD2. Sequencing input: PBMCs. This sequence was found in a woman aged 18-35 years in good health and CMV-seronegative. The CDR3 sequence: CASSLGGLAGIEQYF. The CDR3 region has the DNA TGTGCCAGCAGCTTAGGGGGACTAGCGGGAATCGAGCAGTACTTC.